This T cell receptor beta chain was observed in a study of blood T cell repertoires in COVID-19 (dated by TCRdb to 2018 to 2020). For context, the study as a whole: Collaborator samples came from the United States, Italy and Spain and covered acute and convalescent phases of COVID-19. Where HLA class I and class II types were available, the types were taken from metadata supplied by the sample provider, not from assay-based typing. The material from the prospective study consisted of cDNA or gDNA derived from T cells, B-cell-depleted T cells, or PBMCs. A de-identified subject ID, COVID-19 status, age in years and sex were almost always included in the sample metadata. Samples were obtained from the ongoing ImmuneRACE study (first 160 participants) and from 1,254 subjects provided by 6 global collaborators. Subjects who had been exposed to COVID-19, were actively infected with it, or had recovered from it provided the deeply sampled blood TCRbeta repertoires that made up the dataset. The repertoires were made available in a free public database intended to serve as a resource for research on the immune response to SARS-CoV-2.

As concerns this clone: Its binding antigen is unknown. Base qualities are not at hand, and no much larger clone is one base apart.

Study-wide conclusions, independent of this receptor: The quantity of clinical and demographic metadata differed by source and by participant and was supplied without curation.

TCRbeta CDR3 regions were amplified from genomic DNA using the immunoSEQ Assay, a bias-controlled multiplex PCR. The study's processing was this. Within the assay, amplification of reference gene primers was used to estimate how many nucleated cells each sample contained. Sequence reads were collapsed and filtered to measure the absolute abundance of every unique TCRbeta CDR3 rearrangement. For each sample, productive Simpson clonality was calculated as the square root of Simpson's diversity index across productive rearrangements. TCRdb retrieved this table from immuneACCESS and kept in-frame rearrangements only. Not all clones are present; in checked studies, unresolved V genes account for under half, and no reason is known for the remainder. The DNA gave D and trimming, while V, J and clone size come from that table. This sample is represented by 93,000 or so clones; around 90% of them were singletons. Less than 4.5% of the sample goes to the ten largest clones.

Collaborating institutions collected whole blood in K2EDTA tubes following their own protocols. Collaborator samples were shipped for TCRbeta analysis as frozen whole blood, isolated PBMCs, or DNA extracted from either sample type. Taken from the germline V gene, the CDR1 and CDR2 loops are SQVTM and ANQGSEA. Relative to germline, V is missing 7 bases and J is missing 4 bases, with 7 bases of the junction outside any gene match. The CDR3 runs 13 amino acids, cysteine and phenylalanine included. Of all the DNA, just the CDR3 is kept, 39 bases in frame from base 1. The sequenced material came from peripheral blood. The TCR sequence derives from a human donor in a cohort sampled during active COVID-19. Recombination joined TRBV29-1 with TRBJ2-3; 8 junctional bases match TRBD1. CDR3 sequence: CSEPGQVPDTQYF. The DNA is as follows: TGCAGCGAACCGGGACAGGTTCCAGATACGCAGTATTTT.